This TCR beta chain was documented in a study of blood T cell repertoires in COVID-19. Study information: Collection of acute and convalescent COVID-19 samples took place in the United States, Italy and Spain. From T cells, B-cell-depleted T cells, or PBMCs came the material, which was cDNA or gDNA.

As handled by the study authors: Amplification with reference gene primers provided the estimates of nucleated cell counts. Sequencing used immunoSEQ multiplex PCR; TCRdb keeps in-frame clones, though not all of them. Clonal size and the V and J genes are those of that table, whereas D and trimming came from the DNA. In the table there are tens of thousands of clones, about 89% of which are singletons. The germline V gene encodes CDR1 SNHLY and CDR2 FYNNEI. Trimming cost V 6 bases and J 5 bases, with 17 bases left between them. This CDR3 has 15 amino acids. Sequencing used peripheral blood. The V gene is TRBV2, the J gene TRBJ2-1; maybe TRBD1 (5 bases). The sequence was collected from a woman aged 60-70 years with active COVID-19. The CDR3 protein is CASRKVGALDNEQFF. CDR3 DNA sequence: TGTGCCAGCAGGAAGGTTGGGGCGCTTGACAATGAGCAGTTCTTC.